Presented here are 9 T cell receptor beta chains from one specimen sequenced in a study of T cell responses to AZD1222 COVID-19 vaccine. Libraries were prepared by immunoSEQ multiplex PCR; TCRdb keeps only in-frame clonotypes and omits some of them. The data contain 95,000 to 100,000 clones, around 83% of them singletons. The specimen was peripheral blood, collected on day 0 of AZD1222 vaccination. The source is an adult in good health.

The table lists this clone with a count of one. The J gene is TRBJ2-5, the V gene TRBV5-1, with D uncertain. The V gene's germline CDR1 is SGHRS and CDR2 YFSETQ. CDR3 length: 12 residues. The V end lost 4 bases, the J end lost 5 bases, and 9 bases lay between the germline ends. Here the CDR3 DNA reads TGCGCCAGCAGCGTTGATCGGGAGACCCAGTACTTC. It encodes CASSVDRETQYF.

This clone appeared a single time. The chain carries TRBV29-1 and TRBJ2-7; 7 bases agree with TRBD2. V was pared by 7 bases and J by 0 bases, with 12 bases of the junction left unmatched. Germline CDR1 is SQVTM and CDR2 is ANQGSEA. This CDR3 has 15 residues. The CDR3 DNA follows: TGCAGCGCTTCGACGCGGCTAGCGGACTCCTACGAGCAGTACTTC. As protein: CSASTRLADSYEQYF.

The gene calls are TRBV19 and TRBJ1-1; maybe TRBD1 (5 bases). CDR1 is LNHDA and CDR2 is SQIVND in the germline V gene (reference sequence). The germline V and J ends were trimmed by 6 bases and 4 bases, with 21 bases remaining between them. CDR3 size: 16 residues. The CDR3, as DNA: TGTGCCAGTAGGGGCCTTAAGGCAGGGCGAGGCACTGAAGCTTTCTTT. Residues: CASRGLKAGRGTEAFF.

This chain connects TRBV30 to TRBJ2-7; TRBD1 agrees at 8 bases. The CDR3 extends over 14 amino acids. Per germline, CDR1 GTSNPN and CDR2 SVGIG (reference sequence). V lost 5 bases, J lost 0 bases, and 6 bases stayed unmatched. CDR3 sequence reads: CAWDRDRSSYEQYF. CDR3 DNA sequence: TGTGCCTGGGATCGGGACAGGAGCTCCTACGAGCAGTACTTC.

The rearrangement joins TRBV7-2 to TRBJ2-2, with a possible D match to TRBD2 (6 bases). Trimming pared 5 bases from V and 7 bases from J, leaving 20 bases between. The length of the CDR3 is 16 residues. Germline V gives CDR1 SGHTA, CDR2 FQGNSA. The CDR3 nucleotides are TGTGCCAGCAGCCCCGGACGCCGGGAGAGGGGCGGGGAGCTGTTTTTT. Its protein is CASSPGRRERGGELFF.

The chain's CDR3 is CASSITTSGGSTDTQYF. The CDR3 coding sequence is TGTGCCAGTAGTATCACTACTAGCGGGGGAAGCACAGATACGCAGTATTTT. The genes are TRBV19 and TRBJ2-3; 11 bases fit TRBD2. CDR1 and CDR2 (germline): LNHDA, SQIVND (reference sequence). The trim removed 3 bases at V and 0 bases at J, leaving 5 bases unmatched. The CDR3 loop spans 17 amino acids.

CDR3 sequence: CASSLSGLAGANVLTF. The CDR3 nucleotides are TGTGCCAGCAGCTTAAGCGGCCTAGCTGGGGCCAACGTCCTGACTTTC. V gene TRBV11-1 combines with J gene TRBJ2-6, with D perhaps matching TRBD2 (5 bases). The germline CDR1 and CDR2 sequences are SGHAT and FQDESV (reference sequence). This CDR3 comprises 16 residues. The V and J ends lost 2 bases and 2 bases respectively, with 10 bases between them.

The chain couples TRBV29-1 to TRBJ2-1, with D unclear. The V gene's germline CDR1 is SQVTM and CDR2 ANQGSEA. V was trimmed by 5 bases and J by 6 bases, leaving 14 bases between them. The CDR3 extends over 13 amino acids. This CDR3 is CSVKKMASNEQFF. The DNA of the CDR3 is TGCAGCGTTAAAAAAATGGCCTCCAATGAGCAGTTCTTC.

The chain couples TRBV20-1 to TRBJ1-2; D unresolved. V was trimmed by 5 bases and J by 3 bases, leaving 7 bases between them. Germline V gene sequence: CDR1 DFQATT, CDR2 SNEGSKA (reference sequence). CDR3 length: 11 residues. CDR3 DNA sequence: TGCAGTGCTGGGCCTGACTATGGCTACACCTTC. It is translated as CSAGPDYGYTF.